The clone carrying this TCR beta chain was seen repeatedly, ten times or more. Its antigen is unknown. The TCR beta CDR3 regions underwent amplification from RNA transcripts. RT-PCR with HTBI primers came first, then second-round multiplex PCR. MiXCR, applied by TCRdb to the multiplex PCR reads, yields one record per CDR3 protein. The sample records about 550,000 distinct CDR3 sequences, less than 45% being singletons. The sample belongs to a study of Graves' ophthalmopathy and Graves' hyperthyroidism. At the level of the study: Where ophthalmopathy was absent within 18 months of follow-up, hyperthyroidism was stable. The study's findings and limits: Prediction of ophthalmopathy progression reached around 70% sensitivity and about 72% specificity. A majority of expanded thyroid clonotypes exceeding 0.001 frequency were likewise present in blood.

The V gene lost 3 bases and the J gene lost 4 bases, with 9 bases spanning the gap. The CDR3 consists of 13 residues. In germline, CDR1 is SNHLY, CDR2 FYNNEI. V usage is TRBV2 and J usage is TRBJ1-1; D unclear. Source material: peripheral blood or thyroid tissue (not recorded which). This sequence originates from an adult man with Graves' hyperthyroidism. The DNA for the CDR3 is TGTGCCAGCAGTGAGAGGTGGCTCACTGAAGCTTTCTTT. It yields the protein CASSERWLTEAFF.